The 15 T cell receptor beta chains below were found in one sample sequenced in a study of T cells of healthy individuals. MiXCR, run by TCRdb on the 5' RACE reads, gives a single entry per CDR3 protein. The table records 90,000 to 100,000 distinct CDR3 sequences, approximately 15% of them present only once. These receptors were obtained from a human donor in good health.

This clonotype has only a few counts. The chain uses TRBV12-3 or TRBV12-4 and TRBJ1-4; tentatively, D is TRBD1 (6 bases). The CDR3 sequence is 16 residues long. With 6 bases removed from V and 0 bases from J, the gap between germline ends came to 14 bases. For the CDR3, the DNA is TGTGCCAGCAGCGATGCAAACAGGGCAACTAATGAAAAACTGTTTTTT. The encoded protein is CASSDANRATNEKLFF.

This clonotype was detected ten times or more. The CDR3 protein is CASSLQGDGQPQHF. CDR3 bases: TGCGCCAGCAGCTTACAGGGAGATGGGCAGCCCCAGCATTTT. V and J are TRBV5-1 and TRBJ1-5; a weak D match, TRBD1 (6 bases). The CDR3 consists of 14 residues. V was trimmed by 2 bases and J by 7 bases, leaving 13 bases between them. The germline gives CDR1 SGHRS, CDR2 YFSETQ. Full variable domain (remainder filled in from reference TRBV5-1 and TRBJ1-5): KAGVTQTPRYLIKTRGQQVTLSCSPISGHRSVSWYQQTPGQGLQFLFEYFSETQRNKGNFPGRFSGRQFSNSRSEMNVSTLELGDSALYLCASSLQGDGQPQHFGDGTRLSIL.

The chain couples TRBV4-2 to TRBJ2-5; 7 nucleotides align to TRBD2. CDR1 is LGHNA, CDR2 YNFKEQ, per germline. The CDR3 is 16 residues long. Losses at the gene ends were 1 base for V and 5 bases for J; bases not matched to a gene: 10. CDR3 in DNA: TGTGCCAGCAGCCAAGCATTGGCGGGAGTCTCGGAGACCCAGTACTTC. Translating it yields CASSQALAGVSETQYF.

This chain joins TRBV20-1 and TRBJ2-1; D is unresolved. CDR1 DFQATT and CDR2 SNEGSKA come from the germline V gene (reference sequence). Trimming left V 6 bases short and J 3 bases short, with 9 bases between. This CDR3 is built from 12 residues. The chain's CDR3 is CSARPSYNEQFF. In DNA, the CDR3 is TGCAGTGCACGCCCTAGCTACAATGAGCAGTTCTTC.

This chain connects TRBV2 to TRBJ2-3; 10 nucleotides align to TRBD2. The CDR3 loop spans 13 amino acids. The J segment lost 11 bases and the V segment lost 8 bases, leaving 10 bases of the junction unmatched. Per the germline V gene, CDR1 is SNHLY and CDR2 is FYNNEI. For the CDR3, the DNA is TGTGCCAGCGGAGGGACTAGCGAGCAGTTGCAGTATTTT. Its protein product is CASGGTSEQLQYF.

This clonotype came up a few times. This rearrangement joins TRBV4-3 to TRBJ2-6, with D perhaps TRBD1 (5 bases). The germline gives CDR1 LGHNA, CDR2 YSLEER. V was pared by 2 bases and J by 0 bases, with 11 bases between. The CDR3 runs 17 residues. CDR3 bases: TGCGCCAGCAGCCAAAGTACAGGAAACTCTGGGGCCAACGTCCTGACTTTC. Its translation is CASSQSTGNSGANVLTF.

Here the CDR3 DNA reads TGTGCCAGCAGCTCCATACAGGGAAGTTGGGTCACAGATACGCAGTATTTT. Its protein is CASSSIQGSWVTDTQYF. J is TRBJ2-3 and V is TRBV7-9, with a possible D match to TRBD1 (6 bases). The V end was cut by 4 bases, the J end by 2 bases, with 19 bases between. There are 17 residues in the CDR3. Germline loops: CDR1 SEHNR, CDR2 FQNEAQ (reference sequence). Supplemented by reference TRBV7-9 and TRBJ2-3, the full variable domain reads DTGVSQNPRHKITKRGQNVTFRCDPISEHNRLYWYRQTLGQGPEFLTYFQNEAQLEKSRLLSDRFSAERPKGSFSTLEIQRTEQGDSAMYLCASSSIQGSWVTDTQYFGPGTRLTVL.

This clonotype has at least ten counts. The rearrangement joins TRBV7-9 to TRBJ2-1; D not resolved. Germline assignment: CDR1 SEHNR and CDR2 FQNEAQ (reference sequence). The V gene lost 4 bases and the J gene lost 5 bases, with 6 bases spanning the gap. The CDR3 has 12 residues. Here the CDR3 DNA reads TGTGCCAGCAGCTCGTCAAACAATGAGCAGTTCTTC. This encodes CASSSSNNEQFF. Supplemented by reference TRBV7-9 and TRBJ2-1, the full variable domain reads DTGVSQNPRHKITKRGQNVTFRCDPISEHNRLYWYRQTLGQGPEFLTYFQNEAQLEKSRLLSDRFSAERPKGSFSTLEIQRTEQGDSAMYLCASSSSNNEQFFGPGTRLTVL.

The V call is TRBV9, the J call TRBJ2-1; D may be TRBD2 (7 bases). Per the germline V gene, CDR1 is SGDLS and CDR2 is YYNGEE. V shed 2 bases and J shed 15 bases, with 15 bases lying between them. The CDR3 runs to 12 residues. The CDR3 DNA reads as TGTGCCAGCAGCGTGGAGGGAGGGGGGGTGTTCTTC. Protein: CASSVEGGGVFF.

This clonotype has ten or more counts. The chain joins TRBV10-3 to TRBJ1-4, with TRBD1 matching 9 bases. Germline V CDR1 and CDR2: ENHRY, SYGVKD. V shed 4 bases and J 3 bases; nucleotides not matched to a gene: 6. This CDR3 spans 16 amino acids. The CDR3 spells CAISGTGELSNEKLFF. The CDR3 DNA follows: TGTGCCATCAGTGGGACAGGGGAGTTGTCTAATGAAAAACTGTTTTTT.

This clonotype has ten or more counts. V gene TRBV28 combines with J gene TRBJ1-5, with unresolved D. Germline lookup yields CDR1 MDHEN and CDR2 SYDVKM. CDR3 size: 12 residues. Trimming took 7 bases from V and 9 from J, leaving 13 bases between them. The CDR3 is CASNVGPAPQHF. The CDR3 DNA reads as TGTGCCAGCAATGTGGGCCCAGCGCCCCAGCATTTT.

This sequence joins TRBV4-2 and TRBJ2-5, with 10 positions matching TRBD2. With V trimmed by 0 bases and J by 2 bases, 9 bases remained unmatched. The CDR3 loop spans 18 amino acids. Looked up from germline, CDR1 is LGHNA and CDR2 is YNFKEQ. CDR3 nucleotide sequence: TGTGCCAGCAGCCAAGATCTTAGCGGGGGGAGCCGACAAGAGACCCAGTACTTC. It codes for CASSQDLSGGSRQETQYF.

Regarding this clonotype: This may arise from a read error, as a much more abundant clone is one base away. The chain combines TRBV6-1 with TRBJ1-5; D call uncertain. The CDR3 runs 14 residues. The germline V gene has CDR1 MNHNS and CDR2 SASEGT. DNA for the CDR3: TGTGCCAGCAGTGAAGCGGAAGGTCCTGAGCCCCAGAATTTT. This gives the protein CASSEAEGPEPQNF.

This clonotype was counted a few times. The chain has TRBV4-1 and TRBJ2-3; D unclear. V was clipped by 2 bases and J by 3 bases, with 12 bases between them. There are 15 residues in the CDR3. Per the germline V gene, CDR1 is MGHRA and CDR2 is YSYEKL. Written as DNA, the CDR3 is TGCGCCAGCAGCCAATTTGGGTTGGAAACAGATACGCAGTATTTT. This sequence encodes CASSQFGLETDTQYF.

This clonotype was observed a few times. This chain uses TRBV27 with TRBJ2-7, with 12 bases that match TRBD2. There are 15 residues in the CDR3. Germline CDR1 is MNHEY and CDR2 is SMNVEV (reference sequence). Trimming took 6 bases from V and 3 from J; bases not matched to a gene: 6. The DNA of the CDR3 is TGTGCCAGCAGCCCCTCGGGACTAGCGGGCTACGAGCAGTACTTC. This codes for CASSPSGLAGYEQYF.